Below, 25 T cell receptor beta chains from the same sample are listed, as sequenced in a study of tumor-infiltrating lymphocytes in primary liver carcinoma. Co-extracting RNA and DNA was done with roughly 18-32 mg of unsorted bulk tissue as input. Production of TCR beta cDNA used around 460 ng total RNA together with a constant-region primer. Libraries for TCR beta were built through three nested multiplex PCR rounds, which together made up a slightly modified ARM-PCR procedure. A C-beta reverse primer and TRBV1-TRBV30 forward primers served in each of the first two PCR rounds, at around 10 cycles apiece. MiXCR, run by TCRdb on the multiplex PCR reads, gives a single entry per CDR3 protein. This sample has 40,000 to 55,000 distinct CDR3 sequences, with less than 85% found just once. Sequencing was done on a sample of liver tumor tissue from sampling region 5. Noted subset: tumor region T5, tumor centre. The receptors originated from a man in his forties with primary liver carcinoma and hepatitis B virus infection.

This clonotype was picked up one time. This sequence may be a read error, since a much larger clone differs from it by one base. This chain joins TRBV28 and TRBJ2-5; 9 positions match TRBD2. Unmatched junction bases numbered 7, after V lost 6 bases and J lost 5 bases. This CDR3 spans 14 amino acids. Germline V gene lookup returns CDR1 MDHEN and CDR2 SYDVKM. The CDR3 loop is CASRGAGGHETQYF. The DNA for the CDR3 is TGTGCCAGCAGGGGAGCGGGGGGACACGAGACCCAGTACTTC.

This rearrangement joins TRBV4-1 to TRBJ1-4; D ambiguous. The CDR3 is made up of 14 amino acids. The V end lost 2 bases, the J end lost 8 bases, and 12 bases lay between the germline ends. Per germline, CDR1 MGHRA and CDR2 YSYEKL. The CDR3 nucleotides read TGCGCCAGCAGCCAACAATCCGCGGGAGAAAAACTGTTTTTT. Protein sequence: CASSQQSAGEKLFF.

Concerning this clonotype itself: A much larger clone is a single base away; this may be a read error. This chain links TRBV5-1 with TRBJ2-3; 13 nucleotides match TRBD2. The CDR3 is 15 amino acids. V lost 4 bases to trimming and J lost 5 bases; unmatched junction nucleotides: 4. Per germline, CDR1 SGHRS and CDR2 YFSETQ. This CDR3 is CASSTSGRDVDTQYF. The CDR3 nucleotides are TGCGCCAGCAGCACTAGCGGGAGGGATGTAGATACGCAGTATTTT.

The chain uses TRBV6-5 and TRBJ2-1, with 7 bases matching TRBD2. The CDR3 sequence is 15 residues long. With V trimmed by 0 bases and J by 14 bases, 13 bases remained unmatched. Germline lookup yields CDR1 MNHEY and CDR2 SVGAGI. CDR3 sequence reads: CASSYSSTCGSRKFF. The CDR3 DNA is TGTGCCAGCAGTTACTCTAGTACATGCGGGAGTCGGAAGTTCTTC.

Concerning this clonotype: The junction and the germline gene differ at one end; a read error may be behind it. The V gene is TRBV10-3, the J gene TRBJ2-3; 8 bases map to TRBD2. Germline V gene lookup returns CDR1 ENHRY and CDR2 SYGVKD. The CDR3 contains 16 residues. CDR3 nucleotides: TGTGTCATCAGTCCTGGGTCTAGCGGGTTCTCAGATACGCAGTGTTTT. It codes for CVISPGSSGFSDTQCF.

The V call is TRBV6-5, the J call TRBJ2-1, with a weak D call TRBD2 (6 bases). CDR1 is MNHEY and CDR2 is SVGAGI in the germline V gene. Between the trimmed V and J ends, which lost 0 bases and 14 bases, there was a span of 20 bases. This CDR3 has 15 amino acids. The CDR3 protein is CASSYSNTSRSRKFF. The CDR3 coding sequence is TGTGCCAGCAGTTACTCTAATACTAGCAGGAGTCGGAAGTTCTTC.

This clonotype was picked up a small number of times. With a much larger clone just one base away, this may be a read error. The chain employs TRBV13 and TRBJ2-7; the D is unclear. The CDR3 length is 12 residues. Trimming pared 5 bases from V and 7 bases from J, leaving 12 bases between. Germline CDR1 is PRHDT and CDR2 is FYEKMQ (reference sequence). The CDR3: CASSMLRNEQYF. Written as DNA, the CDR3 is TGTGCCAGCAGCATGCTGAGGAATGAGCAGTACTTC.

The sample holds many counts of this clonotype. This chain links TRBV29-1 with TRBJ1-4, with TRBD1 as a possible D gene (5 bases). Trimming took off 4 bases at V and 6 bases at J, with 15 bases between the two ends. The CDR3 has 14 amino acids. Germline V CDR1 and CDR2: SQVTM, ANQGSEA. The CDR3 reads CSVGMGGPDEKLFF. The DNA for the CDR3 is TGCAGCGTTGGAATGGGGGGTCCGGATGAAAAACTGTTTTTT.

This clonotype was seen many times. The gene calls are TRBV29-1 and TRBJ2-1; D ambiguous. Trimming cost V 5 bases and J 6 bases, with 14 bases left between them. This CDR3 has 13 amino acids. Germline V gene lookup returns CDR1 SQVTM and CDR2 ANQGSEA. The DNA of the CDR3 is TGCAGCGTTCCACTGCCCCTGAGCAATGAGCAGTTCTTC. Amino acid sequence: CSVPLPLSNEQFF.

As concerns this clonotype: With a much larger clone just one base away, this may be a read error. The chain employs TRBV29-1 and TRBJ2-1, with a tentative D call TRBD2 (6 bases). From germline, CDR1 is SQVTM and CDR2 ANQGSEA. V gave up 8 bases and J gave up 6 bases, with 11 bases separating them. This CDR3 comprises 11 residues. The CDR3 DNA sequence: TGCAGCACCGGGACTTTCAATGAGCAGTTCTTC. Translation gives CSTGTFNEQFF.

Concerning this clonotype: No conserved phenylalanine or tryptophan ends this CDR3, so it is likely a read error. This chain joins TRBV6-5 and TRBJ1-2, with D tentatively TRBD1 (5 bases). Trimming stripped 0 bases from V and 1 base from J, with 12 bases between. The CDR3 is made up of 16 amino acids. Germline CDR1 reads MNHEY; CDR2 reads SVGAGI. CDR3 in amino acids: CASSYSGQGINYGYTP. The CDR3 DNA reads TGTGCCAGCAGTTACTCTGGGCAGGGCATTAACTATGGCTACACCCCC.

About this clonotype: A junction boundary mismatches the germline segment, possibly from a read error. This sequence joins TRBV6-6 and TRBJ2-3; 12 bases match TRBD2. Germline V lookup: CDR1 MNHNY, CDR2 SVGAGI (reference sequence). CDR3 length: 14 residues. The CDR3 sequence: CASSPTSGRYEEYF. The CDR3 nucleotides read TGTGCCAGCAGCCCCACTAGCGGGAGGTACGAGGAGTACTTC.

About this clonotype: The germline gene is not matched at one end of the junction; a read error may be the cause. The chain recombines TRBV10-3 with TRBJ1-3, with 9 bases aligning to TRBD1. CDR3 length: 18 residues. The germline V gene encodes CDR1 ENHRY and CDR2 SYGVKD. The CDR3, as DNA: TGTGCCACCACCGGCGGGACAGGGATGGGTGGCTCTGGAAACACCATATACTTT. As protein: CATTGGTGMGGSGNTIYF.

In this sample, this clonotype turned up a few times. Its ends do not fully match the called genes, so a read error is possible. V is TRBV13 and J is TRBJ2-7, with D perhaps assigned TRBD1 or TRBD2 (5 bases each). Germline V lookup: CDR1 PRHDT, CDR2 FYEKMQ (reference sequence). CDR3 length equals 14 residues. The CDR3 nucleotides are TGTGCCAGCAGCACTTCCGGGACGGTCTACGAGCGGTACTTC. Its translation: CASSTSGTVYERYF.

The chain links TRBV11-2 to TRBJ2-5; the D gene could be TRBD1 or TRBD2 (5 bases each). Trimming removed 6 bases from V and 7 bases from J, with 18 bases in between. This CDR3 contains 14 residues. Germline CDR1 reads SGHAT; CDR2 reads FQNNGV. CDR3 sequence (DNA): TGTGCCAGCAGTTTACTGGGGGAGTACAGGACCCAGTACTTC. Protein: CASSLLGEYRTQYF.

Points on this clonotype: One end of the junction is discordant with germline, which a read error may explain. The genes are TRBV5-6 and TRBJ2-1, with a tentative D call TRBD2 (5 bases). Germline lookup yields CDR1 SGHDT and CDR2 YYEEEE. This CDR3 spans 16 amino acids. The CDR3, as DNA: TGTGTCAGCAGCCCAGTGGTAGGGAGCTCCTACAATGAGCAGCTCTTC. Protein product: CVSSPVVGSSYNEQLF.

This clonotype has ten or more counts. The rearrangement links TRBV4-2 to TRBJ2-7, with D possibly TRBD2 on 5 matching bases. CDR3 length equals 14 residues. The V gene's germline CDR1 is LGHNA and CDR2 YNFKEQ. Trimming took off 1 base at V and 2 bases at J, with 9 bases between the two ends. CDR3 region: CASSQGEGTYEQYF. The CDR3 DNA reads TGTGCCAGCAGCCAAGGCGAGGGAACCTACGAGCAGTACTTC.

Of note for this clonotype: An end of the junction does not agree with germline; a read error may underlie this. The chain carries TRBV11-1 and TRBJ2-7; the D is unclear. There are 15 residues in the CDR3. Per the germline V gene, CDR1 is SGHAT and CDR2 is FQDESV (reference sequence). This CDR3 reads CASSLESSVSYEHYF. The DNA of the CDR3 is TGCGCCAGCAGCTTAGAATCAAGTGTCTCCTACGAACATTACTTC.

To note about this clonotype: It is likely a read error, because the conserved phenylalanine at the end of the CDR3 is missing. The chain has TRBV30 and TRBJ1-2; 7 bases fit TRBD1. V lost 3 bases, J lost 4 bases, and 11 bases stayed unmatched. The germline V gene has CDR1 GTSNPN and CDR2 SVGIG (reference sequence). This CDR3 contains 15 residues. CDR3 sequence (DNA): TGTGCCTGGAGACAAGCAGGGGGGGGACTCTATGGCTACACCCTC. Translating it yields CAWRQAGGGLYGYTL.

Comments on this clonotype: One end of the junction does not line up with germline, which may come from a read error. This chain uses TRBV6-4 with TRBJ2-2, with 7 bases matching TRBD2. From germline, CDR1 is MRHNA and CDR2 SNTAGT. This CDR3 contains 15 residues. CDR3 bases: TGTGCCAACAGTGAAAGCGGGGACGGCACCGGGGAGCTGTTTTTT. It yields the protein CANSESGDGTGELFF.

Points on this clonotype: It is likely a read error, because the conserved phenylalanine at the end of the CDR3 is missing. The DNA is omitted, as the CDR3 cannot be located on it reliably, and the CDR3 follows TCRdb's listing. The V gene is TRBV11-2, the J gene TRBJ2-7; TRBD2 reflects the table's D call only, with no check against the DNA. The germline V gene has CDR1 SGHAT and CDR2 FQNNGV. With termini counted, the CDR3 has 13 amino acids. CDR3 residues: CASGLSELASQYL.

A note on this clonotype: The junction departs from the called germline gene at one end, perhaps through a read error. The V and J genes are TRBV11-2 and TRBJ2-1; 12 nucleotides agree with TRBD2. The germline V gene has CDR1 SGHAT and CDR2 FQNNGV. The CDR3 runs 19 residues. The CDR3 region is CVSSLWASGRGGSHNEQFF. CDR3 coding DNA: TGTGTCAGCAGCTTATGGGCTAGCGGGAGGGGGGGGTCCCACAATGAGCAGTTCTTC.

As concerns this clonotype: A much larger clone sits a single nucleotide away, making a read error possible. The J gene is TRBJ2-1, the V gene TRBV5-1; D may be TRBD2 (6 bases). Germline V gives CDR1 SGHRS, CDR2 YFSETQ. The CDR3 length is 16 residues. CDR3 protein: CASSLAGGLLGDEQSF. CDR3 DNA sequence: TGCGCCAGCAGCTTGGCCGGGGGACTTTTGGGCGATGAGCAGTCCTTC.

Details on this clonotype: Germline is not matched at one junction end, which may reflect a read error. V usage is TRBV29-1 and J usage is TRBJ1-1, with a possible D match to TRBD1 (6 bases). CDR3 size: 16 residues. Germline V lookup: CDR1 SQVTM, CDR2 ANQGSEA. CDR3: CSVGGARDIMNTVAFF. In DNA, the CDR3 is TGCAGCGTTGGCGGGGCCAGGGACATTATGAACACTGTAGCTTTCTTT.

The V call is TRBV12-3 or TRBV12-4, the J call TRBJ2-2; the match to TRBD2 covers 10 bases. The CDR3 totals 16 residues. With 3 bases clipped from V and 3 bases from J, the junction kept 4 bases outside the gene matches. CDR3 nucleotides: TGTGCCAGCAGTTTGCTAGCGGGAGTAGACACCGGGGAGCTGTTTTTT. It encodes CASSLLAGVDTGELFF.